Shown below are 18 T cell receptor beta chains from a single sample sequenced in a study of spatial heterogeneity in lung cancer. Stated time point: sample taken at primary tumor resection. TCRdb used MiXCR to reprocess the 5' RACE reads, holding one entry per CDR3 protein. The data contain some 20,000 distinct CDR3 sequences, 3% to 4% of them singletons. The sample in question was PBMCs, obtained at surgery. The receptors stem from a female donor with early-stage non-small cell lung cancer.

This clonotype was detected many times. The chain has TRBV18 and TRBJ2-7; D possibly corresponds to TRBD2 (6 bases). The CDR3 covers 17 residues. Germline CDR1 KGHSH, CDR2 LQKENI. Trimming removed 2 bases from V and 2 bases from J, with 19 bases in between. This CDR3 is CASSPKLKLAVPYEQYF. CDR3 bases: TGTGCCAGCTCACCAAAGTTAAAACTAGCTGTTCCCTACGAGCAGTACTTC.

This clonotype has ten or more counts. V is TRBV5-6 and J is TRBJ2-1; 12 nucleotides match TRBD2. CDR1 is SGHDT, CDR2 YYEEEE, per germline. The CDR3 consists of 19 residues. V lost 0 bases and J lost 8; bases outside the gene matches: 15. For the CDR3, the DNA is TGTGCCAGCAGCTTGGGCCTAGCGGGAGGGAGAATGCCTCTTGATGAGCAGTTCTTC. Protein: CASSLGLAGGRMPLDEQFF.

This clonotype has at least ten counts. The chain couples TRBV7-9 to TRBJ2-7, with 11 nucleotides matching TRBD1. CDR3 length equals 15 residues. From germline, CDR1 is SEHNR and CDR2 FQNEAQ (reference sequence). With V trimmed by 1 base and J by 4 bases, 3 bases remained unmatched. The CDR3 reads CASSLGTGGHYEQYF. Here the CDR3 DNA reads TGTGCCAGCAGCTTAGGGACAGGGGGCCATTACGAGCAGTACTTC.

This clonotype has at least ten counts. The chain is built from TRBV4-1 and TRBJ2-1; weak D call: TRBD2 (5 bases). The CDR3 sequence is 15 residues long. Germline V CDR1 and CDR2: MGHRA, YSYEKL. V lost 3 bases and J lost 5, with 14 bases in between. CDR3 loop: CASSHLFWTDNEQFF. Here the CDR3 DNA reads TGCGCCAGCAGCCATCTCTTTTGGACTGACAATGAGCAGTTCTTC.

This clonotype has ten or more counts. This chain links TRBV5-1 with TRBJ1-2, with D unresolved. Germline CDR1 reads SGHRS; CDR2 reads YFSETQ. The CDR3 sequence is 13 residues long. V lost 0 bases, J lost 5 bases, and 8 bases lay in between. CDR3 in amino acids: CASSLDSVYGYTF. DNA of the CDR3: TGCGCCAGCAGCTTGGACAGTGTGTATGGCTACACCTTC. Complete variable domain (other parts from reference TRBV5-1 and TRBJ1-2): KAGVTQTPRYLIKTRGQQVTLSCSPISGHRSVSWYQQTPGQGLQFLFEYFSETQRNKGNFPGRFSGRQFSNSRSEMNVSTLELGDSALYLCASSLDSVYGYTFGSGTRLTVV.

This clonotype was seen at least ten times. CDR3 sequence reads: CASSPGQGFSPLHF. In DNA, the CDR3 is TGTGCCAGCAGCCCGGGACAGGGATTTTCACCCCTCCACTTT. The gene calls are TRBV28 and TRBJ1-6; 9 nucleotides agree with TRBD1. Trimming at V came to 6 bases and at J to 9 bases, leaving 6 bases not matched to a gene. This CDR3 comprises 14 residues. Germline V gene sequence: CDR1 MDHEN, CDR2 SYDVKM.

This clonotype appeared many times. This chain's CDR3 is CASSVGASPLHF. The CDR3 bases are TGTGCCAGCAGTGTGGGGGCTTCACCCCTCCACTTT. This chain links TRBV25-1 with TRBJ1-6; maybe TRBD1 (6 bases). The V end lost 4 bases, the J end lost 9 bases, and 7 bases lay between the germline ends. Germline assignment: CDR1 MGHDK and CDR2 SYGVNS. The CDR3 is 12 amino acids. The full variable domain, its missing parts supplied by reference TRBV25-1 and TRBJ1-6, is EADIYQTPRYLVIGTGKKITLECSQTMGHDKMYWYQQDPGMELHLIHYSYGVNSTEKGDLSSESTVSRIRTEHFPLTLESARPSHTSQYLCASSVGASPLHFGNGTRLTVT.

This clonotype has a count of ten or more. CDR3 coding DNA: TGTGCCAGCAGCACAGGACAGAGACCTAACTATGGCTACACCTTC. It specifies CASSTGQRPNYGYTF. The chain employs TRBV2 and TRBJ1-2, with a tentative D call TRBD1 (6 bases). Trimming stripped 6 bases from V and 0 bases from J, with 14 bases between. The CDR3 runs 15 residues. In germline, CDR1 is SNHLY, CDR2 FYNNEI.

This clonotype occurred many times. The chain recombines TRBV20-1 with TRBJ1-1; TRBD1 aligns across 7 bases. Germline V gives CDR1 DFQATT, CDR2 SNEGSKA (reference sequence). CDR3 length: 14 residues. Losses at the gene ends were 3 bases for V and 1 base for J; bases not matched to a gene: 5. The CDR3 loop is CSASRDSRNTEAFF. DNA for the CDR3: TGCAGTGCTAGCCGGGACAGTCGGAACACTGAAGCTTTCTTT.

This clonotype was seen at least ten times. The rearrangement uses TRBV18 and TRBJ1-1; a weak D match, TRBD1 (5 bases). V gave up 6 bases and J gave up 1 base, with 6 bases separating them. The CDR3 runs 12 residues. From germline, CDR1 is KGHSH and CDR2 LQKENI. The CDR3 DNA sequence: TGTGCCAGCTCCAGGGAGAACACTGAAGCTTTCTTT. It translates to CASSRENTEAFF.

This clonotype showed up many times. The V call is TRBV6-5, the J call TRBJ1-5, with D uncertain. V was shortened by 6 bases and J by 0 bases, with 12 bases between the two germline ends. The CDR3 totals 15 residues. CDR1 and CDR2 from the germline V gene are MNHEY and SVGAGI. CDR3 sequence (DNA): TGTGCCAGCAGCCCGCGGGGTGATAGCAATCAGCCCCAGCATTTT. Translating gives CASSPRGDSNQPQHF.

This clonotype was counted at least ten times. V and J are TRBV27 and TRBJ2-7; 7 bases map to TRBD1. V dropped 2 bases and J dropped 6; count of bases not matched to a gene: 10. Germline V gives CDR1 MNHEY, CDR2 SMNVEV (reference sequence). The CDR3 covers 15 residues. Here the CDR3 DNA reads TGTGCCAGCAGTTTACGGGCAGGGGGTCCCAGCGAGCAGTACTTC. This sequence encodes CASSLRAGGPSEQYF.

This clonotype is medium-sized. This sequence joins TRBV20-1 and TRBJ1-4; 7 positions agree with TRBD1. V was clipped by 6 bases and J by 2 bases; unmatched bases: 3. Germline CDR1 and CDR2: DFQATT and SNEGSKA (reference sequence). CDR3 length: 13 amino acids. The chain's CDR3 is CSAPGQTNEKLFF. The DNA for the CDR3 is TGCAGTGCCCCGGGACAGACTAATGAAAAACTGTTTTTT.

The table lists this clonotype with many counts. The rearrangement links TRBV7-9 to TRBJ2-2; 7 bases fit TRBD2. This CDR3 comprises 16 residues. Germline CDR1 is SEHNR and CDR2 is FQNEAQ (reference sequence). The V gene end was trimmed by 5 bases and the J gene end by 2 bases; junction bases not matched to a gene: 8. CDR3 nucleotides: TGTGCCAGCAGCCCCTGGACTAGGATAAACACCGGGGAGCTGTTTTTT. Encoded protein: CASSPWTRINTGELFF.

This clonotype was detected many times. The chain links TRBV6-1 to TRBJ2-7; maybe TRBD2 (5 bases). The CDR3 consists of 13 residues. V was clipped by 10 bases and J by 0 bases, with 13 bases between them. Germline assignment: CDR1 MNHNS and CDR2 SASEGT. CDR3 residues: CATRSGYSYEQYF. DNA of the CDR3: TGTGCCACCCGATCGGGATACTCCTACGAGCAGTACTTC.

In this sample, this clonotype turned up many times. The chain recombines TRBV10-3 with TRBJ1-1; no clear D gene. The CDR3 consists of 12 residues. Germline assignment: CDR1 ENHRY and CDR2 SYGVKD. V was trimmed by 11 bases and J by 4 bases, leaving 14 bases between them. The DNA for the CDR3 is TGTGCCGTATCATCGGGTATCACTGAAGCTTTCTTT. Translation gives CAVSSGITEAFF.

At least ten counts were recorded for this clonotype. V and J are TRBV30 and TRBJ2-3; 9 nucleotides agree with TRBD1. This CDR3 has 15 residues. Germline CDR1 reads GTSNPN; CDR2 reads SVGIG (reference sequence). Losses at the gene ends were 3 bases for V and 4 bases for J; bases not matched to a gene: 8. CDR3 in amino acids: CAWSEPGTGPDTQYF. In DNA form, the CDR3 reads TGTGCCTGGAGCGAGCCCGGGACAGGGCCAGATACGCAGTATTTT.

This clonotype was seen many times. This chain joins TRBV4-1 and TRBJ2-7; D might be TRBD2 (6 bases). The CDR3 loop spans 16 amino acids. CDR1 and CDR2 (germline): MGHRA, YSYEKL. Trimming took off 4 bases at V and 1 base at J, with 17 bases between the two ends. The CDR3 DNA sequence: TGCGCCAGCAGCCTCGTTGGTAGCGGTACGTCCTACGAGCAGTACTTC. It yields the protein CASSLVGSGTSYEQYF.